The 32 T cell receptor beta chains presented below share a single source sample, sequenced in a study of metastatic and nonmetastatic thyroid tumors. TCRdb used MiXCR to call clones anew from the PCR reads. The sample contains about 92,000 clones, 15% of which appear only once. None of the patients had undergone any treatment ahead of thyroid surgery. Material for sequencing was blood. These receptors were obtained from a female donor with papillary thyroid cancer or a benign thyroid nodule (not recorded which). Some clones in this sample may be carry-over from other donors' samples.

This clone was counted many times. The CDR3 is CSARDPRAGNTIYF. The CDR3 DNA reads as TGCAGTGCTAGAGATCCAAGGGCTGGAAACACCATATATTTT. This sequence joins TRBV20-1 and TRBJ1-3, with no clear D. The V gene lost 0 bases and the J gene lost 2 bases, with 8 bases spanning the gap. CDR3 length: 14 residues. Per the germline V gene, CDR1 is DFQATT and CDR2 is SNEGSKA (reference sequence).

This clone has only a few counts. The V call is TRBV6-1, the J call TRBJ2-2; no clear D gene. Looked up from germline, CDR1 is MNHNS and CDR2 is SASEGT. The CDR3 is made up of 15 amino acids. V was cut by 4 bases and J by 4 bases, with 13 bases left in between. The CDR3 region is CASSATSVGTGELFF. Written as DNA, the CDR3 is TGTGCCAGCAGTGCGACCAGTGTAGGCACCGGGGAGCTGTTTTTT.

This clone showed up many times. The chain couples TRBV6-1 to TRBJ1-4; D possibly corresponds to TRBD1 (6 bases). Per the germline V gene, CDR1 is MNHNS and CDR2 is SASEGT. V was cut by 6 bases and J by 6 bases, with 20 bases left in between. CDR3 length: 16 amino acids. CDR3 protein: CASSTRTDISDEKLFF. The CDR3 DNA follows: TGTGCCAGCAGCACCAGGACAGACATCTCGGATGAAAAACTGTTTTTT.

This clone was detected ten times or more. The germline gene is not matched at one end of the junction; a read error may be the cause. The chain joins TRBV7-8 to TRBJ2-7; D gene uncertain. The CDR3 runs to 13 residues. Germline CDR1 and CDR2: SGHVS and FQNEAQ. The CDR3 DNA reads as TGTGCCAGCAGTTTAGACATGTCCTACGAGCAGTACTTC. As protein: CASSLDMSYEQYF.

This clone occurred many times. The V gene is TRBV6-5, the J gene TRBJ1-2; D is ambiguous. The germline V gene encodes CDR1 MNHEY and CDR2 SVGAGI. V dropped 3 bases and J dropped 4 bases, with 9 bases sitting between them. The CDR3 sequence is 13 residues long. Here the CDR3 DNA reads TGTGCCAGCAGTTATCTCCCTAGCTATGGCTACACCTTC. It yields the protein CASSYLPSYGYTF.

This clone appeared many times. The chain has TRBV20-1 and TRBJ1-4; 8 bases agree with TRBD1. There are 13 residues in the CDR3. After removal of 3 bases from V and 7 bases from J, the junction contained 4 bases not matched to a gene. Per germline, CDR1 DFQATT and CDR2 SNEGSKA (reference sequence). The DNA for the CDR3 is TGCAGTGCTAGCGACAGGGGTATTGAAAAACTGTTTTTT. This gives the protein CSASDRGIEKLFF.

A remark on this clone: Compared with germline, one end of the junction differs, possibly owing to a read error. Other nucleotide sequences from this sample produce the same CDR3. The V call is TRBV7-3, the J call TRBJ2-6; possible D gene TRBD1, 6 bases. The germline V gene has CDR1 SGHTA and CDR2 FQGTGA. CDR3 size: 18 residues. The CDR3 is CASSLTGGPSSGANVLTF. The CDR3 nucleotides are TGTGCCAGCAGCTTAACAGGGGGACCAAGCTCTGGGGCAAACGTCCTGACTTTC.

This clone has only a few counts. The gene calls are TRBV12-3 or TRBV12-4 and TRBJ1-3; no clear D gene. The CDR3 contains 13 residues. V was cut by 5 bases and J by 4 bases, with 9 bases left in between. This CDR3 is CASSDTIGNTIYF. CDR3 sequence (DNA): TGTGCCAGCAGTGACACCATCGGAAACACCATATATTTT.

This clone was found a few times. CDR3 region: CASSESPWGLQPQHF. DNA of the CDR3: TGTGCCAGCAGTGAATCACCATGGGGGTTGCAGCCCCAGCATTTT. The V call is TRBV6-1, the J call TRBJ1-5, with a tentative D call TRBD1 (5 bases). The V gene's germline CDR1 is MNHNS and CDR2 SASEGT. The CDR3 totals 15 residues. Trimming took 2 bases from V and 7 from J, leaving 15 bases between them.

J is TRBJ2-1 and V is TRBV4-2, with D perhaps TRBD2 (6 bases). The V gene's germline CDR1 is LGHNA and CDR2 YNFKEQ. This CDR3 is built from 15 residues. Trimming took 1 base from V and 3 from J, leaving 10 bases between them. CDR3 loop: CASSQVGGNYNEQFF. As DNA, the CDR3 is TGTGCCAGCAGCCAAGTGGGCGGGAACTACAATGAGCAGTTCTTC.

This clone has ten or more counts. The chain is built from TRBV7-8 and TRBJ2-3; no clear D gene. The CDR3 runs to 13 residues. Germline V gives CDR1 SGHVS, CDR2 FQNEAQ. V lost 7 bases and J lost 5, with 13 bases in between. CDR3 bases: TGTGCCAGCACCGGGCAGCAAATAGATACGCAGTATTTT. It yields the protein CASTGQQIDTQYF.

Notes on this clone: Just one base apart from a much larger clone, this may be a read error. The V call is TRBV7-8, the J call TRBJ2-6; D gene ambiguous. The CDR3 totals 16 residues. Germline V lookup: CDR1 SGHVS, CDR2 FQNEAQ. In nucleotides, the CDR3 is TGTGTCAGCAGCTCAAGACGGGTCTCTGGGGCCAACGTCCTGACTTTC. Protein sequence: CVSSSRRVSGANVLTF.

This clone was seen at least ten times. V gene TRBV28 combines with J gene TRBJ1-3; TRBD1 matches 8 bases. The CDR3 loop spans 16 amino acids. V was pared by 2 bases and J by 0 bases, with 3 bases of the junction left unmatched. Germline-derived CDR1 and CDR2 are MDHEN and SYDVKM. The chain's CDR3 is CASSLGTGISGNTIYF. Written as DNA, the CDR3 is TGTGCCAGCAGTTTAGGGACAGGTATCTCTGGAAACACCATATATTTT.

This clone has ten or more counts. The rearrangement links TRBV7-8 to TRBJ2-5, with D unclear. There are 11 residues in the CDR3. Between the trimmed V and J ends, which lost 3 bases and 3 bases, there was a span of 2 bases. Germline V lookup: CDR1 SGHVS, CDR2 FQNEAQ. The CDR3 loop reads CASSFKETQYF. DNA of the CDR3: TGTGCCAGCAGCTTCAAAGAGACCCAGTACTTC.

This clone has at least ten counts. The CDR3 DNA is TGTGCCAGCAGTTTAGGGACAGGCCCTCCTGGAAACACCATATATTTT. The encoded protein is CASSLGTGPPGNTIYF. The J gene is TRBJ1-3, the V gene TRBV28; the match to TRBD1 covers 8 bases. The V segment lost 2 bases and the J segment 2 bases; nucleotides outside the gene matches: 5. This CDR3 has 16 amino acids. Germline CDR1 and CDR2: MDHEN and SYDVKM.

The chain has TRBV7-2 and TRBJ2-7; TRBD1 matches at 7 bases. The CDR3 loop spans 15 amino acids. Losses at the gene ends were 4 bases for V and 3 bases for J; bases not matched to a gene: 9. CDR1 SGHTA and CDR2 FQGNSA come from the germline V gene. CDR3 sequence: CASSSRARQGYEQYF. CDR3 in DNA: TGTGCCAGCAGCTCCCGCGCCCGACAGGGCTACGAGCAGTACTTC.

As concerns this clone: This may be a read error: a much more frequent sequence differs by one nucleotide. The rearrangement uses TRBV30 and TRBJ1-1, with TRBD1 as a possible D gene (6 bases). The germline gives CDR1 GTSNPN, CDR2 SVGIG (reference sequence). The germline V and J ends were trimmed by 7 bases and 3 bases, with 21 bases remaining between them. This CDR3 has 15 amino acids. The CDR3 reads CAFLGGGWGDTEAFF. The CDR3 coding sequence is TGTGCCTTCCTGGGAGGGGGATGGGGAGACACTGAAGCTTTCTTT.

This clone showed up many times. CDR3 coding DNA: TGCGCCAGCAGCGTGGGGACTAGCGGGGGGACAGATACGCAGTATTTT. Translating it yields CASSVGTSGGTDTQYF. This chain joins TRBV5-1 and TRBJ2-3; 15 nucleotides align to TRBD2. The germline V gene encodes CDR1 SGHRS and CDR2 YFSETQ. This CDR3 is 16 amino acids long. V lost 4 bases, J lost 3 bases, and 3 bases stayed unmatched.

This clone was detected ten times or more. The chain is built from TRBV30 and TRBJ1-6; possibly TRBD1 for D (5 bases). V was cut by 3 bases and J by 0 bases, with 9 bases left in between. Per germline, CDR1 GTSNPN and CDR2 SVGIG (reference sequence). The CDR3 extends over 15 amino acids. The CDR3 DNA sequence: TGTGCCTGGAGGGGACCGAGCTCCTATAATTCACCCCTCCACTTT. It specifies CAWRGPSSYNSPLHF.

This clone was detected many times. The chain employs TRBV20-1 and TRBJ1-2; perhaps TRBD1 as D (6 bases). CDR3 size: 13 residues. Trimming removed 6 bases at V and 2 bases at J, with 13 bases between. The germline gives CDR1 DFQATT, CDR2 SNEGSKA (reference sequence). Here the CDR3 DNA reads TGCAGTGCCTGGAACGGACAGAACTATGGCTACACCTTC. Translating gives CSAWNGQNYGYTF.

This clone was detected many times. The rearrangement links TRBV7-2 to TRBJ2-2; D possibly corresponds to TRBD2 (6 bases). The ends were cut back, 8 bases at V and 4 bases at J, with 8 bases in the middle. Germline V gives CDR1 SGHTA, CDR2 FQGNSA. This CDR3 has 12 residues. CDR3 in DNA: TGTGCCAGCCCCGGGGGCACCGGGGAGCTGTTTTTT. Translated: CASPGGTGELFF.

Many counts were recorded for this clone. This sample also contains other DNA sequences that code for the same CDR3. The V call is TRBV11-2, the J call TRBJ2-5; D not certain. CDR3 length equals 14 residues. The V gene's germline CDR1 is SGHAT and CDR2 FQNNGV. V was trimmed by 1 base and J by 2 bases, leaving 8 bases between them. The CDR3 sequence is CASSLGARQETQYF. The CDR3 DNA reads TGTGCCAGCAGCTTAGGAGCGCGACAAGAGACCCAGTACTTC.

This clone was counted between two and nine times. The chain joins TRBV2 to TRBJ2-2; D may correspond to TRBD1 or TRBD2 (5 bases each). V shed 4 bases and J shed 0 bases, with 9 bases lying between them. CDR3 size: 15 residues. CDR1 and CDR2 from the germline V gene are SNHLY and FYNNEI. The CDR3 sequence is CASSGDGANTGELFF. Written as DNA, the CDR3 is TGTGCCAGCAGTGGGGACGGAGCGAACACCGGGGAGCTGTTTTTT.

This clone was recorded many times. Other DNA variants within this sample encode the same CDR3. This rearrangement joins TRBV11-2 to TRBJ1-1; D might be TRBD1 (5 bases). Germline V gene data show CDR1 as SGHAT and CDR2 as FQNNGV. The V gene lost 5 bases and the J gene lost 1 base, with 17 bases spanning the gap. The CDR3 runs to 16 residues. CDR3 region: CASSPGGRGSNTEAFF. The CDR3 bases are TGTGCCAGCAGCCCTGGAGGGAGGGGTTCGAACACTGAAGCTTTCTTT.

This clone was observed many times. This chain links TRBV7-6 with TRBJ2-7; possible D gene TRBD1, 5 bases. Per germline, CDR1 SGHVS and CDR2 FNYEAQ. CDR3 length: 15 amino acids. The V end was cut by 1 base, the J end by 5 bases, with 15 bases between. This CDR3 is CASSLGSHRFDEQYF. The DNA for the CDR3 is TGTGCCAGCAGCTTAGGATCGCACAGGTTCGACGAGCAGTACTTC.

This clone has ten or more counts. The V gene is TRBV19, the J gene TRBJ1-1, with 8 bases identical to TRBD1. CDR3 length: 14 residues. From germline, CDR1 is LNHDA and CDR2 SQIVND (reference sequence). V was pared by 5 bases and J by 3 bases, with 5 bases of the junction left unmatched. The CDR3 here is CASSHQGADTEAFF. DNA of the CDR3: TGTGCCAGTAGTCATCAGGGGGCGGACACTGAAGCTTTCTTT.

This clone was recorded many times. J is TRBJ2-7 and V is TRBV6-5; possible D gene TRBD1, 6 bases. Trimming removed 0 bases from V and 5 bases from J, with 8 bases in between. Germline CDR1 and CDR2: MNHEY and SVGAGI. This CDR3 spans 13 amino acids. The CDR3 spells CASSYSRGNEQYF. DNA of the CDR3: TGTGCCAGCAGTTACTCGAGGGGGAACGAGCAGTACTTC.

This clone was counted at least ten times. The identical CDR3 is also encoded by other nucleotide sequences in the sample. The chain has TRBV25-1 and TRBJ2-5, with unresolved D. The CDR3 has 14 residues. From germline, CDR1 is MGHDK and CDR2 SYGVNS. Trimming took 2 bases from V and 2 from J, leaving 9 bases between them. CDR3: CASSEGSGQETQYF. In nucleotides, the CDR3 is TGTGCCAGCAGTGAAGGATCGGGTCAAGAGACCCAGTACTTC.

By proportion, this clone is medium-sized (0.01 to 0.1%). The chain employs TRBV28 and TRBJ2-7; unclear D gene. Between the trimmed V and J ends, which lost 5 bases and 3 bases, there was a span of 17 bases. The CDR3 is made up of 15 amino acids. Per the germline V gene, CDR1 is MDHEN and CDR2 is SYDVKM. The CDR3 nucleotides are TGTGCCAGCAGTGCCGCCCTCTACGAAATCTACGAGCAGTACTTC. Protein sequence: CASSAALYEIYEQYF.

In its sample, this clone was seen many times. The V gene is TRBV6-1, the J gene TRBJ2-3; TRBD2 matches 15 bases. The CDR3 loop spans 15 amino acids. The V segment lost 4 bases and the J segment 4 bases; nucleotides outside the gene matches: 0. Germline CDR1 and CDR2: MNHNS and SASEGT. The CDR3 nucleotides read TGTGCCAGCAGTGGGACTAGCGGGGGGGCAGATACGCAGTATTTT. Amino acids: CASSGTSGGADTQYF.

The chain recombines TRBV5-6 with TRBJ2-5, with D tentatively TRBD1 (6 bases). CDR3 length equals 16 residues. Trimming took off 2 bases at V and 5 bases at J, with 19 bases between the two ends. Germline CDR1 SGHDT, CDR2 YYEEEE. CDR3 region: CASSLETGHSRETQYF. In DNA form, the CDR3 reads TGTGCCAGCAGCTTAGAAACAGGGCACTCAAGGGAGACCCAGTACTTC. The entire variable domain, with the rest obtained from reference TRBV5-6 and TRBJ2-5, is as follows: DAGVTQSPTHLIKTRGQQVTLRCSPKSGHDTVSWYQQALGQGPQFIFQYYEEEERQRGNFPDRFSGHQFPNYSSELNVNALLLGDSALYLCASSLETGHSRETQYFGPGTRLLVL.

The gene calls are TRBV5-1 and TRBJ2-7; D is undetermined. The CDR3 loop spans 14 amino acids. V lost 1 base and J 4 bases, leaving 12 bases between the germline ends. CDR1 is SGHRS, CDR2 YFSETQ, per germline. Written as DNA, the CDR3 is TGCGCCAGCAGCTTGCAGGTGTCCAGTTACGAGCAGTACTTC. It yields the protein CASSLQVSSYEQYF.